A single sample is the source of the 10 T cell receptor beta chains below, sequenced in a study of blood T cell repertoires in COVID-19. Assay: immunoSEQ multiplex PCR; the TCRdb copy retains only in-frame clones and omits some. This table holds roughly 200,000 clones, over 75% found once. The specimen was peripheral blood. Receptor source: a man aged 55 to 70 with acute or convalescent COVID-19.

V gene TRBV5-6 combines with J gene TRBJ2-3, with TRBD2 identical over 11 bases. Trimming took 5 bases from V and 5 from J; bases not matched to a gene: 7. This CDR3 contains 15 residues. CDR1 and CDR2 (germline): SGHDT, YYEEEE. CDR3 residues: CASRSTSGKIDTQYF. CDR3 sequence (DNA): TGTGCCAGCAGGTCGACTAGCGGGAAGATAGATACGCAGTATTTT.

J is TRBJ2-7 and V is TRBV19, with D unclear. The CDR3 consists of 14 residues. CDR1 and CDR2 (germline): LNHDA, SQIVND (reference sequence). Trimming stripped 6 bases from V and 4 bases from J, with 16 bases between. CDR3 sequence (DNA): TGTGCCAGTAGGGTTACCGCGCTTGAGTACGAGCAGTACTTC. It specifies CASRVTALEYEQYF.

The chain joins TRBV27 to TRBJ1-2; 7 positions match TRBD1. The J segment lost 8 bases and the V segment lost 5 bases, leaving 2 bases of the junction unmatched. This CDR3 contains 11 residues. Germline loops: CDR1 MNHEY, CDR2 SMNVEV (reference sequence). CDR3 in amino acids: CASSQGGGYTF. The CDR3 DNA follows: TGTGCCAGCAGTCAAGGGGGCGGCTACACCTTC.

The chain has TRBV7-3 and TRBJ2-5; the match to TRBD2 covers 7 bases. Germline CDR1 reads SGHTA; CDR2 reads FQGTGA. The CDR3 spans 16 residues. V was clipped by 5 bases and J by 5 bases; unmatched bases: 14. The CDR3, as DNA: TGTGCCAGCAGCCACCCCCAGGGAGGGCCGGGGGAGACCCAGTACTTC. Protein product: CASSHPQGGPGETQYF.

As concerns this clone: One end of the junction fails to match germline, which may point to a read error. CDR3 DNA: TGTGCTAGCAGTCGAGAGGGACTAGCGGGAGGCGCTGAGCAGTTCTTC. Translated: CASSREGLAGGAEQFF. The chain employs TRBV7-7 and TRBJ2-1, with 15 bases matching TRBD2. Germline CDR1 is SSHAT and CDR2 is FNYEAQ (reference sequence). CDR3 size: 16 residues.

The CDR3 bases are TGTGCCTGGATTCGAAGGGGTACAGCTTTCTTT. Its protein is CAWIRRGTAFF. This chain uses TRBV30 with TRBJ1-1; maybe TRBD1 (5 bases). The germline CDR1 and CDR2 sequences are GTSNPN and SVGIG (reference sequence). Trimming shortened V by 4 bases and J by 10 bases, and 13 bases separated the two germline ends. The CDR3 extends over 11 amino acids.

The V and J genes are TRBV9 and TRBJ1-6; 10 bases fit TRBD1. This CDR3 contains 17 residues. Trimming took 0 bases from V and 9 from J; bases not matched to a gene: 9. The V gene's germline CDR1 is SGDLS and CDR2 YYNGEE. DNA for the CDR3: TGTGCCAGCAGCGTAGCTGGGGGACAGGGGTTCGGTTCACCCCTCCACTTT. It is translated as CASSVAGGQGFGSPLHF.

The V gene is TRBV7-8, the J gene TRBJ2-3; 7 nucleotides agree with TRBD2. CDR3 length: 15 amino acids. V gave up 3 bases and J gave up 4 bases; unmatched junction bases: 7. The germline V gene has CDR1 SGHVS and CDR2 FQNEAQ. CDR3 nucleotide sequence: TGTGCCAGCAGCTTTAGCGGTGGGGGGGCAGATACGCAGTATTTT. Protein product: CASSFSGGGADTQYF.

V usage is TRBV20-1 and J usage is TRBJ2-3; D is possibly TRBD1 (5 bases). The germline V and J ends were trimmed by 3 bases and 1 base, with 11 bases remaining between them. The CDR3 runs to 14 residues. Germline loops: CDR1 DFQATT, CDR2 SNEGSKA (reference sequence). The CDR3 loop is CSASRRAGTDTQYF. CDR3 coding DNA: TGCAGTGCTAGTCGCAGGGCGGGCACAGATACGCAGTATTTT.

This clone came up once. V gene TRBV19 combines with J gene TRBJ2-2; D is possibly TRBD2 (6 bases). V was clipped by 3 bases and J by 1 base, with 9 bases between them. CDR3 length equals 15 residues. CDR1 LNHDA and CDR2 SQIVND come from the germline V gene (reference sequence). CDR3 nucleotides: TGTGCCAGTAGTATCCGGACTAAGAACACCGGGGAGCTGTTTTTT. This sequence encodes CASSIRTKNTGELFF.